This TCR beta chain was documented in a study of blood T cell repertoires in COVID-19. Profiled with immunoSEQ multiplex PCR; TCRdb holds only in-frame clones, not every one. The sample contains about 70,000 clones, about 86% of which appear only once. Trimming stripped 8 bases from V and 3 bases from J, with 13 bases between. CDR3 size: 14 residues. Germline CDR1 MDHEN, CDR2 SYDVKM. The sequence came from a woman aged 55 to 70 with acute or convalescent COVID-19. The gene calls are TRBV28 and TRBJ1-4; possible D gene TRBD1, 5 bases. The specimen sequenced was peripheral blood. The CDR3 spells CASQTPGSNEKLFF. In DNA form, the CDR3 reads TGTGCCAGCCAAACTCCAGGGTCTAATGAAAAACTGTTTTTT.